This T cell receptor beta chain was identified in a study of PD-L1 blockade in urothelial cancer. Time point noted: pretreatment peripheral blood. Measured with immunoSEQ multiplex PCR; TCRdb has only the in-frame clones, and not every one. This sample carries 85,000 to 95,000 clones, 70% to 90% of them seen once, and the ten largest clones take around 1%. Trimming removed 5 bases from V and 4 bases from J, with 11 bases in between. Germline lookup yields CDR1 SNHLY and CDR2 FYNNEI. The CDR3 consists of 13 residues. The TCR was taken from a woman older than 75 with urothelial cancer. The input for sequencing was PBMCs, taken around atezolizumab (anti-PD-L1) treatment. The V call is TRBV2, the J call TRBJ1-1; TRBD1 is a possible D gene (6 bases). This chain's CDR3 is CASSTGSATEAFF. DNA of the CDR3: TGTGCCAGCAGTACAGGGAGCGCCACTGAAGCTTTCTTT.